This T cell receptor (beta chain) originates from a study of cytomegalovirus exposure and HLA in healthy donors listed by TCRdb under 2017. For the study in its entirety: An earlier analysis of several hundred of the donors reported 276 Gb of sequence data and 117 million unique TCR beta sequences obtained from approximately 180 million T cells. Roughly 290 gigabases of sequencing data and around 85 million unique TCR sequences made up an early release that covered several hundred HLA-typed donors. The genetic ancestry cluster associated with self-reported Caucasian donors included approximately 85% of the 350 to 500 genotyped donors. The study aimed to test whether cataloging public T cell receptors could reveal signatures of past pathogen exposure. The study profiled the T cell repertoires of under 700 subjects by immunosequencing and related them to cytomegalovirus serostatus. In addition to the first cohort of 666 subjects, a separate validation cohort of approximately 130 different subjects was used. High-throughput TCR immunosequencing, statistical association of individual TCRs with disease status, and machine learning were combined to predict cytomegalovirus infection status. To study patterns of TCR occurrence, a later analysis re-analyzed previously published TCR beta repertoires from 600 to 750 donors and added high-resolution HLA genotyping. Rather than using new phenotypic data, the later analysis identified candidate immune exposures from TCR beta sequences and from how often those sequences occurred across donors. To decide whether each TCR beta V gene segment behaved as functional or pseudogenic, an earlier analysis of nearly 600 of the donors relied on high-throughput TCR beta sequencing. Donor age, sex, ethnicity and CMV serostatus were compiled alongside the repertoire data. In a later genetic analysis, genome-wide SNP genotypes for about 55% of the roughly 700 donors were used, and that subset was treated as a discovery cohort. All discovery cohort repertoires had been generated using a single sequencing platform. Class I and class II HLA loci were covered by the typing at four-digit resolution. Typing coverage varied by locus: 629-630 donors for A, B, C, DRB1 and DQB1; some 520 for DQA1; 600 to 610 for DPA1; around 490 for DPB1. Four to six DR-DQ haplotypes were handled as single units for association and clustering, since linkage in the cohort was strong. Among approximately 370 genotyped donors of the cohort, an average of approximately 200,000 unique TCR beta nucleotide sequences was sequenced per donor, of which about 19% were non-productive. What the authors observed across the whole study: The study listed 150 to 200 TCR beta chains as associated with cytomegalovirus. Broadly in line with IMGT annotations, most TCR beta V segments showed up in productive rearrangements about 87% or about 30% of the time in an earlier analysis of around 550 of the donors. Compared with the approximately 720-donor mean, donors in an Asian-associated ancestry cluster had fewer N-insertions in productive TCRs, according to a later genetic analysis. The sequencing pipeline was judged likely to have produced a cluster of highly shared sequence variants as a technical artifact. Correlated functional status among segregating V segments might reflect linkage disequilibrium, but an unknown experimental factor could not be ruled out. V-gene and J-gene trimming of TCR beta chains was associated with a missense DCLRE1C variant in a later genetic analysis, and the association was replicated in an independent cohort. The cohort was sequenced for TCR beta chains only, and without alpha or paired-chain data the features that could be detected were limited. For the cohort, immune exposure information was limited to CMV serostatus. Across donors, most TCR sequences were observed very rarely, whereas some public TCRs were present in many individuals. A few of the identified cytomegalovirus-associated TCR beta chains were confirmed in vitro to be specific for cytomegalovirus antigens. Because some donors lacked HLA typing at each locus, the association tests relied only on the typed subset. In both the original and validation cohorts, the classifier was reported to diagnose cytomegalovirus status with high specificity and sensitivity. Compared with equally common non-associated chains, HLA-associated TCR beta chains in a later analysis were more clonally expanded and had lower generation probabilities. Roughly uniform sequencing depth across donors was assumed in presence/absence analyses, although this assumption may not hold. In a later analysis, several top co-occurrence clusters were reported to appear linked to parvovirus B19, influenza, CMV and Epstein-Barr virus. A later analysis found that most CMV-associated TCR beta chains appeared HLA-restricted, with HLA associations seemingly driven largely by CMV exposure. At a false discovery rate of 0.05, a later analysis linked around 17,000 TCR beta sequences to specific HLA alleles. It was suggested by the authors that the approach could potentially be generalized to other disease states and immunological phenotypes. The earlier analysis of about 600 of the donors excluded 15 to 20 rarely observed V segments, including chromosome 9 orphons, because counts were too low. The 87-base-pair reads could not distinguish some IMGT-functional V segments, including TRBV6-2 and TRBV6-3, so those segments were excluded. When HLA alleles, especially DR and DQ, strongly co-occurred, attributing TCR associations to individual alleles was difficult. A further reported finding was that TCR beta sequences accurately predicted the HLA-A and HLA-B alleles for most subjects in the first cohort. A later analysis found that TCR association rates varied across HLA loci, with DRB1 alleles showing the most associated TCRs and HLA-C alleles the fewest.

The CDR3 runs 12 amino acids, cysteine and phenylalanine included. The read is trimmed to its CDR3 DNA, 36 bases read in frame from base 1. CDR1 SQVTM and CDR2 ANQGSEA were looked up in the germline V gene. At the junction V is shortened by 8 bases and J by 7 bases, with 14 bases in between. The receptor library was made with the immunoSEQ multiplex PCR assay. For the multiplex PCR, a mixture combining 60 forward primers for TCR Vbeta segments and 13 reverse primers for TCR Jbeta segments was used. A multiplex PCR assay on genomic DNA amplified the CDR3 region of rearranged TCR beta genes. The Illumina HiSeq System was used to sequence the amplified TCR beta libraries as 87-base-pair reads. The authors' pipeline ran thus. A later analysis tallied around 87 million unique TCR beta chains across the 700 or so repertoires, and approximately 12 million of those chains were shared by two or more donors. To remove PCR and sequencing errors, raw reads were error-corrected and collapsed into unique sequences using a nearest-neighbor algorithm that merged closely related sequences. CDR3 sequences were aligned to IMGT reference sequences to assign V, D and J gene segments. For a sequence to be retained, a match of at least six nucleotides was required to both a V gene segment and a J gene segment. A rearrangement was called productive if the CDR3 had no stop codons and remained in frame with V and J, and every other rearrangement was called non-productive. CDR3 was defined by IMGT convention, running from the second conserved V-encoded cysteine to the conserved J-encoded phenylalanine. Sequences without an unambiguous match to a single V gene segment were excluded from the earlier analysis of a few hundred of the donors. An earlier analysis of several hundred of the donors called V segments functional above 56.7% productive rearrangements and segregating when the between-donor standard deviation exceeded 5%. A statistical classification framework was built for diagnosing cytomegalovirus status from the catalog of TCR beta chain sequences. V and J gene assignment, in a later analysis, came from comparing TCR nucleotide sequences with IMGT/GENE-DB human TR gene sequences. The TCRdist pipeline was used in a later analysis to assign CDR3 sequences and most-parsimonious VDJ recombination scenarios. In a later analysis, every TCR beta chain was defined by the combination of its CDR3 amino acid sequence and its V-gene family, and reads without a unique V-gene family were dropped. A later analysis removed several hundred highly shared, low-generation-probability nucleotide sequences to deal with suspected cross-contamination and a sequencing artifact. In a later analysis, a clonal expansion index was calculated for each public chain from normalized within-repertoire ranks of inferred template counts. Generation probabilities in a later analysis came from a VDJ recombination model fitted to out-of-frame rearrangements, and those results were checked against IGoR. In a later analysis, TCR-TCR, TCR-HLA and TCR-CMV co-occurrence was scored with hypergeometric tests, and a repertoire-size bias correction was applied to TCR pairs. In a later analysis, false discovery rates were estimated by permuting HLA or CMV assignments 20 times. In a later analysis, co-occurring TCRs were grouped with DBSCAN, and TCRdist sequence similarity was added when clustering was performed within HLA-allele-positive subsets. For co-occurrence clustering, repertoires with fewer than 30,000 or more than 120,000 public chains were excluded, along with 5 or 6 repertoires with anomalous nucleotide sharing. The immuneACCESS repertoire file appears here via TCRdb, limited to in-frame rearrangements. These files lack a portion of the clones; in checked studies, under half of the deficit traces to unresolved V genes, and the cause of the others is not known. For V, J and clone size, that table is used; D and trimming come from the DNA. The sample profile shows under 200,000 clones; approximately 80% of them were found once. The top ten clonotypes cover roughly 3.6% of the sample.

The cohort was made up of 666 healthy bone marrow donors. At the time of sampling, every cohort member was nominally healthy, though immune exposures that went unrecorded were likely present. The donor was CMV seropositive and belonged to the group of 250 to 300 seropositive cohort members. A peripheral blood sample was collected from each donor, and TCR beta sequencing was performed on peripheral blood mononuclear cells. Genomic DNA extraction from the blood cell samples was performed with the Qiagen DNeasy Blood Extraction Kit. Note on this clone: This clone's antigen is unknown. No per-base quality is available; no much larger clone lies one base away.

This chain is built from TRBV29-1 and TRBJ1-4; the D segment cannot be called with confidence. This receptor was obtained from a man aged 30 to 45 in good health and CMV-seropositive. Sequenced: PBMCs. The nucleotide sequence is TGCAGCACTGCCTCAGGTTCTGAAAAACTGTTTTTT. Its protein product is CSTASGSEKLFF.